One and the same sample provided the 29 T cell receptor beta chains below, sequenced in a study of blood T cell repertoires in COVID-19. The assay was immunoSEQ multiplex PCR, and TCRdb's table has in-frame clones only and misses some. The sample consists of 230,000 or so clones, 70% to 90% of them appearing once. The sequenced sample was PBMCs or T cells enriched from blood (not recorded which). Source of these receptors: a woman in her fifties or sixties who had been exposed to COVID-19.

This chain links TRBV19 with TRBJ2-5; TRBD2 matches at 7 bases. Trimming removed 4 bases from V and 4 bases from J; junction bases left unmatched: 9. The germline V gene encodes CDR1 LNHDA and CDR2 SQIVND (reference sequence). The CDR3 spans 15 residues. The CDR3 here is CASSTGRLAGETQYF. In DNA, the CDR3 is TGTGCCAGTAGTACAGGGAGACTAGCCGGAGAGACCCAGTACTTC. Full variable domain (rest looked up from reference TRBV19 and TRBJ2-5): DGGITQSPKYLFRKEGQNVTLSCEQNLNHDAMYWYRQDPGQGLRLIYYSQIVNDFQKGDIAEGYSVSREKKESFPLTVTSAQKNPTAFYLCASSTGRLAGETQYFGPGTRLLVL.

In this sample, this clone turned up a few times. V usage is TRBV28 and J usage is TRBJ2-7, with D perhaps matching TRBD2 (6 bases). CDR3 length: 13 residues. The V end was cut by 7 bases, the J end by 2 bases, with 12 bases between. Germline V CDR1 and CDR2: MDHEN, SYDVKM. CDR3 bases: TGTGCCAGCATTCCCGGGGGAGCCTACGAGCAGTACTTC. Protein product: CASIPGGAYEQYF.

The chain recombines TRBV10-2 with TRBJ1-2; possible D gene TRBD1, 5 bases. The CDR3 consists of 13 residues. Germline CDR1 WSHSY, CDR2 SAAADI. Trimming cost V 3 bases and J 7 bases, with 12 bases left between them. The CDR3 region is CASSDGDYSGYTF. In DNA, the CDR3 is TGCGCCAGCAGTGATGGGGACTACAGTGGCTACACCTTC.

This chain links TRBV4-2 with TRBJ2-1, with D hard to call. CDR3 length equals 17 residues. V was clipped by 0 bases and J by 1 base, with 13 bases between them. CDR1 LGHNA and CDR2 YNFKEQ come from the germline V gene. The CDR3 DNA sequence: TGTGCCAGCAGCCAAGAGGGCCTCCTTCATTCCTACAATGAGCAGTTCTTC. Its translation: CASSQEGLLHSYNEQFF.

The V gene is TRBV6-2 or TRBV6-3, the J gene TRBJ2-1; 7 nucleotides line up with TRBD1. The germline V gene has CDR1 MNHEY and CDR2 SVGEGT. This CDR3 has 15 residues. With 6 bases clipped from V and 8 bases from J, the junction kept 13 bases outside the gene matches. The CDR3 loop reads CASSRARVQGDEQFF. The CDR3, as DNA: TGTGCCAGCAGCAGAGCGCGCGTGCAGGGGGATGAGCAGTTCTTC.

The chain combines TRBV28 with TRBJ1-2, with D tentatively TRBD1 (6 bases). The CDR3 has 14 amino acids. V gave up 5 bases and J gave up 7 bases, with 17 bases separating them. The germline CDR1 and CDR2 sequences are MDHEN and SYDVKM. This CDR3 is CASSPPAGGSGYTF. The CDR3 nucleotides are TGTGCCAGCAGTCCCCCCGCGGGGGGCTCTGGCTACACCTTC.

The chain is built from TRBV5-4 and TRBJ2-2; TRBD1 is a possible D gene (6 bases). The CDR3 covers 16 residues. The V gene's germline CDR1 is SGHNT and CDR2 YYREEE (reference sequence). Trimming pared 0 bases from V and 9 bases from J, leaving 18 bases between. The CDR3 loop is CASSLEGQGPKRELFF. CDR3 nucleotide sequence: TGTGCCAGCAGCTTGGAGGGCCAGGGGCCCAAGAGGGAGCTGTTTTTT.

The genes are TRBV3-1 (or the pseudogene TRBV3-2) and TRBJ2-7; possible D gene TRBD2, 6 bases. The CDR3 is 14 amino acids. CDR1 and CDR2 from the germline V gene are LGHDT and YNNKEL (reference sequence). The ends were cut back, 2 bases at V and 1 base at J, with 9 bases in the middle. In DNA, the CDR3 is TGTGCCAGCAGCCAATCAGGGACTTCCTACGAGCAGTACTTC. As protein: CASSQSGTSYEQYF.

This clone occurred a few times. CDR3 nucleotides: TGTGCCAGCAGCCAATCGGGCAGAGGAGGTGAAAAACTGTTTTTT. It is translated as CASSQSGRGGEKLFF. The V and J genes are TRBV16 and TRBJ1-4; D is uncertain. CDR3 size: 15 residues. In germline, CDR1 is KGHSY, CDR2 FQNENV. V shed 0 bases and J shed 7 bases, with 12 bases lying between them.

This chain joins TRBV3-1 (or the pseudogene TRBV3-2) and TRBJ1-1, with D unclear. This CDR3 comprises 14 residues. Germline CDR1 and CDR2: LGHDT and YNNKEL (reference sequence). Trimming removed 4 bases from V and 5 bases from J, with 14 bases in between. The DNA for the CDR3 is TGTGCCAGCAGCCTTACTGTTGGGCCGACTGAAGCTTTCTTT. It translates to CASSLTVGPTEAFF.

The J gene is TRBJ2-7, the V gene TRBV7-8; possible D gene TRBD1, 6 bases. CDR3 size: 15 residues. Germline CDR1 and CDR2: SGHVS and FQNEAQ. V was clipped by 1 base and J by 3 bases, with 13 bases between them. The CDR3 region has the DNA TGTGCCAGCAGCTTAGATAGGACAGAGAACTACGAGCAGTACTTC. This codes for CASSLDRTENYEQYF.

This clone was counted ten times or more. CDR3 sequence: CASSVGPSSYEQYF. The DNA for the CDR3 is TGTGCCAGCAGCGTAGGTCCCAGCTCCTACGAGCAGTACTTC. V is TRBV9 and J is TRBJ2-7; unclear D gene. V gave up 0 bases and J gave up 0 bases, with 7 bases separating them. Germline values: CDR1 SGDLS, CDR2 YYNGEE. The CDR3 runs to 14 residues. The full variable domain, rest sourced from reference TRBV9 and TRBJ2-7, is DSGVTQTPKHLITATGQRVTLRCSPRSGDLSVYWYQQSLDQGLQFLIQYYNGEERAKGNILERFSAQQFPDLHSELNLSSLELGDSALYFCASSVGPSSYEQYFGPGTRLTVT.

The rearrangement links TRBV3-1 (or the pseudogene TRBV3-2) to TRBJ2-7; possibly TRBD1 for D (5 bases). From germline, CDR1 is LGHDT and CDR2 YNNKEL (reference sequence). The V gene lost 0 bases and the J gene lost 6 bases, with 15 bases spanning the gap. CDR3 length: 15 residues. The CDR3 nucleotides are TGTGCCAGCAGCCAAGATCTGCGCAGGGTGGCCGAGCAGTACTTC. Protein: CASSQDLRRVAEQYF.

This clone was detected only a few times. This chain links TRBV21-1 with TRBJ2-7; the listed D gene, TRBD1, was not tested against the DNA. TRBV21-1 corresponds to a pseudogene. This CDR3 comprises 14 residues. The DNA of the CDR3 is TGTGCCAGCAGCGCTCGGACAGGGGGCTGCGAGCAGTACTTC. It yields the protein CASSARTGGCEQYF.

This chain connects TRBV5-1 to TRBJ2-5, with D unresolved. The CDR3 spans 13 residues. Looked up from germline, CDR1 is SGHRS and CDR2 is YFSETQ. V lost 0 bases to trimming and J lost 9 bases, with 12 bases between them. The CDR3 DNA is TGCGCCAGCAGCTTGGGTACATTGGAGTCCCAGTACTTC. It codes for CASSLGTLESQYF.

The genes are TRBV5-4 and TRBJ2-5, with 10 bases matching TRBD2. This CDR3 has 16 residues. Per the germline V gene, CDR1 is SGHNT and CDR2 is YYREEE (reference sequence). V trimming: 4 bases; J trimming: 4 bases; junction bases outside the gene matches: 10. As DNA, the CDR3 is TGTGCCAGCAGCCCCCCCGGACTAGCGGTGGGAGAGACCCAGTACTTC. Protein: CASSPPGLAVGETQYF.

The chain links TRBV6-5 to TRBJ2-7; maybe TRBD1 (6 bases). Trimming left V 3 bases short and J 7 bases short, with 16 bases between. CDR3 size: 14 residues. Germline CDR1 is MNHEY and CDR2 is SVGAGI. The CDR3 here is CASSYDEVTGEQYF. Here the CDR3 DNA reads TGTGCCAGCAGTTATGACGAGGTCACAGGGGAGCAGTACTTC.

This sequence joins TRBV12-3 or TRBV12-4 and TRBJ1-1; D possibly corresponds to TRBD1 (5 bases). V was clipped by 6 bases and J by 4 bases, with 9 bases between them. This CDR3 has 12 amino acids. The CDR3 loop is CASSWRGTEAFF. CDR3 coding DNA: TGTGCCAGCAGCTGGAGGGGCACTGAAGCTTTCTTT.

The V gene is TRBV7-2, the J gene TRBJ2-7, with 12 bases aligning to TRBD2. CDR3 length equals 14 residues. CDR1 and CDR2 from the germline V gene are SGHTA and FQGNSA. V lost 8 bases and J lost 4; bases outside the gene matches: 6. DNA for the CDR3: TGTGCCAGCGCTAGCGGGGGGGAGCTATACGAGCAGTACTTC. Translating gives CASASGGELYEQYF. The variable domain in full, with the rest retrieved from reference TRBV7-2 and TRBJ2-7, is GAGVSQSPSNKVTEKGKDVELRCDPISGHTALYWYRQSLGQGLEFLIYFQGNSAPDKSGLPSDRFSAERTGGSVSTLTIQRTQQEDSAVYLCASASGGELYEQYFGPGTRLTVT.

The chain recombines TRBV27 with TRBJ1-1, with 10 positions matching TRBD1. The CDR3 is 16 residues long. Germline CDR1 is MNHEY and CDR2 is SMNVEV (reference sequence). J gave up 4 bases and V 3 bases, and 8 bases lay outside the gene matches. Written as DNA, the CDR3 is TGTGCCAGCAGTTTGGGGGACAGGGGTCGGGGCACTGAAGCTTTCTTT. Its translation: CASSLGDRGRGTEAFF.

With respect to this clone: This specimen includes other DNA sequences encoding the same CDR3. The rearrangement uses TRBV7-3 and TRBJ1-3; D gene uncertain. V was clipped by 3 bases and J by 3 bases, with 6 bases between them. Germline CDR1 reads SGHTA; CDR2 reads FQGTGA. The CDR3 covers 13 residues. CDR3 DNA sequence: TGTGCCAGCAGCTTCTCCGGTGGAAACACCATATATTTT. It specifies CASSFSGGNTIYF.

This chain joins TRBV11-2 and TRBJ2-2; D not resolved. V lost 5 bases and J 5 bases, leaving 3 bases between the germline ends. The CDR3 loop spans 11 amino acids. The germline gives CDR1 SGHAT, CDR2 FQNNGV. The CDR3 protein is CASSLTGELFF. The DNA of the CDR3 is TGTGCCAGCAGCCTGACCGGGGAGCTGTTTTTT.

The genes are TRBV11-2 and TRBJ1-1; 7 nucleotides agree with TRBD1. The CDR3 extends over 13 amino acids. V shed 5 bases and J 8 bases; nucleotides not matched to a gene: 8. Germline CDR1 SGHAT, CDR2 FQNNGV. This chain's CDR3 is CASSQQGKGEAFF. CDR3 in DNA: TGTGCCAGCAGCCAACAGGGGAAGGGGGAAGCTTTCTTT.

The rearrangement uses TRBV19 and TRBJ1-1, with D possibly matching TRBD1 (6 bases). The CDR3 length is 14 residues. The V gene's germline CDR1 is LNHDA and CDR2 SQIVND (reference sequence). The V end lost 5 bases, the J end lost 6 bases, and 16 bases lay between the germline ends. The CDR3 DNA follows: TGTGCCAGTAGTTCCCTGGGGGCGGGAGCTGAAGCTTTCTTT. Translated, it gives CASSSLGAGAEAFF.

This sequence joins TRBV7-2 and TRBJ2-2; 7 nucleotides agree with TRBD2. The CDR3 sequence is 17 residues long. J was trimmed by 5 bases and V by 6 bases; bases with no gene match: 15. Germline CDR1 SGHTA, CDR2 FQGNSA. The CDR3, as DNA: TGTGCCAGCAGTGAGGCGGGACTACGGTATTCTACCGGGGAGCTGTTTTTT. Translated: CASSEAGLRYSTGELFF.

The gene calls are TRBV27 and TRBJ2-7; possible D gene TRBD1, 5 bases. Trimming pared 4 bases from V and 5 bases from J, leaving 12 bases between. CDR1 MNHEY and CDR2 SMNVEV come from the germline V gene (reference sequence). This CDR3 has 13 amino acids. Written as DNA, the CDR3 is TGTGCCAGCAGTTCCCGCAGGGTGGACGAGCAGTACTTC. Its protein is CASSSRRVDEQYF.

Here the CDR3 reads CASSLLAGDVVFEQFF. The CDR3 coding sequence is TGTGCCAGCAGTTTACTAGCGGGGGATGTAGTCTTTGAGCAGTTCTTC. The V call is TRBV27, the J call TRBJ2-1, with 10 bases identical to TRBD2. J was trimmed by 9 bases and V by 2 bases; bases with no gene match: 10. This CDR3 comprises 16 residues. CDR1 is MNHEY, CDR2 SMNVEV, per germline (reference sequence).

As to this clone: A read error may produce the germline difference seen at one junction end. The chain recombines TRBV4-3 with TRBJ2-7; D perhaps matches TRBD2 (5 bases). The CDR3 is 14 amino acids. Per germline, CDR1 LGHNA and CDR2 YSLEER. CDR3 bases: TGCGCCAGCAGCCAAGATGCGGTTATGGGGAGTGTGCACTTC. Its protein product is CASSQDAVMGSVHF.

The count of this clone is one. DNA of the CDR3: TGTGCCAGCAGCTTACGGTCCCAGGGGGGCCACAATGAGCAGTTCTTC. Its protein product is CASSLRSQGGHNEQFF. V and J are TRBV7-8 and TRBJ2-1, with D possibly TRBD1 on 7 matching bases. CDR1 SGHVS and CDR2 FQNEAQ come from the germline V gene. The CDR3 length is 16 residues. Trimming took off 2 bases at V and 5 bases at J, with 16 bases between the two ends.